This T cell receptor beta chain derives from a study of chemoradiotherapy in HPV16-positive cancers. The CDR3 covers 13 residues. V was cut by 5 bases and J by 0 bases, with 6 bases left in between. Germline loops: CDR1 SEHNR, CDR2 FQNEAQ (reference sequence). The data were produced by immunoSEQ multiplex PCR, yet TCRdb's version contains in-frame clones alone and is incomplete. This repertoire shows under 15,000 clones, around 80% found once; its top ten account for 2% to 2.5%. Collection took place from a patient who underwent chemoradiotherapy. The TCR was taken from a human donor with HPV-associated anogenital cancer. This chain uses TRBV7-9 with TRBJ2-3; D ambiguous. The CDR3 reads CASSPPSTDTQYF. CDR3 coding DNA: TGTGCCAGCAGCCCACCCAGCACAGATACGCAGTATTTT. Using reference TRBV7-9 and TRBJ2-3 for the parts outside the CDR3, the full variable domain is DTGVSQNPRHKITKRGQNVTFRCDPISEHNRLYWYRQTLGQGPEFLTYFQNEAQLEKSRLLSDRFSAERPKGSFSTLEIQRTEQGDSAMYLCASSPPSTDTQYFGPGTRLTVL.